The 20 T cell receptor beta chains below were found in one sample sequenced in a study of T cells in Graves' hyperthyroidism and ophthalmopathy. TCR beta CDR3 sequences were amplified from RNA transcripts. Using the HTBI primer set, a first-round RT-PCR was run on the TCR CDR3. TCRdb analysed the multiplex PCR reads with MiXCR anew, one entry per CDR3 protein. The sample lists about 840,000 distinct CDR3 sequences, over 35% occurring once. The material sequenced was blood. The source is a man younger than 35 with Graves' hyperthyroidism.

The CDR3 nucleotides read TGTGCCAGCACCCCGGCGGCCTCCTACTCGGACACCATATATTTT. Its protein product is CASTPAASYSDTIYF. This sequence joins TRBV6-2 or TRBV6-3 and TRBJ1-3, with D uncertain. V was trimmed by 7 bases and J by 8 bases, leaving 21 bases between them. Per the germline V gene, CDR1 is MNHEY and CDR2 is SVGEGT. The CDR3 extends over 15 amino acids.

The chain employs TRBV2 and TRBJ2-2; D ambiguous. Trimming left V 7 bases short and J 1 base short, with 7 bases between. Germline V gives CDR1 SNHLY, CDR2 FYNNEI. CDR3 size: 13 residues. Here the CDR3 reads CASNTRNTGELFF. CDR3 nucleotides: TGTGCCAGCAATACGAGGAACACCGGGGAGCTGTTTTTT.

The V gene is TRBV20-1, the J gene TRBJ2-5; 10 nucleotides line up with TRBD2. Germline lookup yields CDR1 DFQATT and CDR2 SNEGSKA (reference sequence). The CDR3 totals 14 residues. Unmatched junction bases numbered 6, after V lost 4 bases and J lost 4 bases. In DNA form, the CDR3 reads TGCAGTGCTATCATTAGCGGGAGGCCAGAGACCCAGTACTTC. Translating gives CSAIISGRPETQYF.

J is TRBJ1-2 and V is TRBV15; TRBD1 agrees at 7 bases. Looked up from germline, CDR1 is LNHNV and CDR2 is YYDKDF (reference sequence). The CDR3 sequence is 13 residues long. V dropped 5 bases and J dropped 2; count of bases not matched to a gene: 2. The CDR3 here is CATSDRENYGYTF. In DNA form, the CDR3 reads TGTGCCACCAGCGACAGGGAAAACTATGGCTACACCTTC.

This clonotype turned up a few times. This sequence joins TRBV11-2 and TRBJ2-7, with TRBD1 matching over 9 bases. J was trimmed by 4 bases and V by 5 bases; bases with no gene match: 9. CDR1 SGHAT and CDR2 FQNNGV come from the germline V gene. The CDR3 spans 15 residues. The chain's CDR3 is CASSPSIGTGYEQYF. Here the CDR3 DNA reads TGTGCCAGCAGCCCCTCAATCGGGACAGGGTACGAGCAGTACTTC.

This clonotype occurred a few times. The chain has TRBV7-9 and TRBJ1-1, with D perhaps TRBD1 (5 bases). V was cut by 5 bases and J by 3 bases, with 16 bases left in between. CDR3 size: 15 residues. CDR1 is SEHNR, CDR2 FQNEAQ, per germline (reference sequence). The CDR3 sequence is CASSQGDGRHTEAFF. For the CDR3, the DNA is TGTGCCAGCAGCCAAGGGGACGGCCGGCACACTGAAGCTTTCTTT.

The rearrangement uses TRBV6-2 or TRBV6-3 and TRBJ1-4; D uncertain. V was pared by 6 bases and J by 0 bases, with 17 bases between. The CDR3 length is 17 residues. Germline assignment: CDR1 MNHEY and CDR2 SVGEGT. In DNA, the CDR3 is TGTGCCAGCAGCTCCGACCCGAGGCAGGCAACTAATGAAAAACTGTTTTTT. As protein: CASSSDPRQATNEKLFF.

For this clonotype: A much larger clone differs from this one at a single base, so this may be a read error. The gene calls are TRBV5-6 and TRBJ2-7; the D gene could be TRBD1 or TRBD2 (5 bases each). The CDR3 sequence is 12 residues long. The V end was cut by 3 bases, the J end by 13 bases, with 17 bases between. Germline V lookup: CDR1 SGHDT, CDR2 YYEEEE. This CDR3 is CASSSRWDGCYF. The CDR3 bases are TGTGCCAGCAGCTCCCGATGGGACGGATGCTACTTC.

CDR3 in amino acids: CASSRLGGELFF. CDR3 DNA: TGTGCCAGCAGCCGACTCGGCGGGGAGCTGTTTTTT. The V and J genes are TRBV7-9 and TRBJ2-2; D call uncertain. This CDR3 is built from 12 residues. V lost 5 bases and J lost 7, with 8 bases in between. Germline values: CDR1 SEHNR, CDR2 FQNEAQ (reference sequence).

On this clonotype: An end of the junction differs from the germline gene, which may be a read error. The chain combines TRBV7-2 with TRBJ1-1; D is uncertain. Looked up from germline, CDR1 is SGHTA and CDR2 is FQGNSA. The CDR3 loop spans 14 amino acids. CDR3: CAWKREPMNTEAFF. The CDR3 region has the DNA TGTGCCTGGAAGAGGGAACCTATGAACACCGAAGCTTTCTTT.

This chain joins TRBV29-1 and TRBJ2-2; 14 bases match TRBD2. The CDR3 contains 21 residues. V shed 1 base, J shed 3 bases, and the junction held 16 bases outside the gene matches. The germline V gene has CDR1 SQVTM and CDR2 ANQGSEA. The CDR3 region is CSVEGYLPATSGRAHTGELFF. CDR3 nucleotide sequence: TGCAGCGTTGAAGGGTACTTACCAGCGACTAGCGGGAGGGCGCACACCGGGGAGCTGTTTTTT.

The V gene is TRBV19, the J gene TRBJ2-7; a possible D gene is TRBD2 (5 bases). The V gene's germline CDR1 is LNHDA and CDR2 SQIVND (reference sequence). The V end was cut by 0 bases, the J end by 2 bases, with 5 bases between. The CDR3 spans 13 residues. CDR3 in amino acids: CASSIELAYEQYF. CDR3 bases: TGTGCCAGTAGTATAGAACTAGCCTACGAGCAGTACTTC.

In this sample, this clonotype turned up many times. The chain couples TRBV7-6 to TRBJ1-1; perhaps TRBD1 as D (5 bases). The germline gives CDR1 SGHVS, CDR2 FNYEAQ. This CDR3 region has 14 residues. V lost 5 bases and J lost 3, with 13 bases in between. The CDR3, as DNA: TGTGCCAGCAGCCCGGGGGGGAGGTACACTGAAGCTTTCTTT. Protein: CASSPGGRYTEAFF.

In the case of this clonotype: A much larger clone sits a single nucleotide away, making a read error possible. The rearrangement links TRBV2 to TRBJ2-2; tentative D call: TRBD2 (5 bases). In germline, CDR1 is SNHLY, CDR2 FYNNEI. This CDR3 contains 15 residues. The CDR3 nucleotides read TGTGCCAGCAGACCCGGCAGTCTCGACACCGGGGAGCTGCTTTTT. Its translation: CASRPGSLDTGELLF.

The V gene is TRBV12-3 or TRBV12-4, the J gene TRBJ1-1; D call uncertain. Deletions cut 2 bases from V and 1 base from J, with 5 bases between. The CDR3 covers 13 residues. The CDR3 DNA is TGTGCCAGCAGTTTACAGAGGAACACTGAAGCTTTCTTT. Its protein is CASSLQRNTEAFF.

The rearrangement links TRBV20-1 to TRBJ1-1; D is perhaps TRBD1 (6 bases). Germline lookup yields CDR1 DFQATT and CDR2 SNEGSKA (reference sequence). Trimming pared 0 bases from V and 8 bases from J, leaving 13 bases between. The CDR3 length is 13 residues. The CDR3 is CSARDRGAGEAFF. The CDR3 DNA is TGCAGTGCTAGAGATCGGGGGGCCGGGGAAGCTTTCTTT.

This chain links TRBV7-2 with TRBJ2-3, with TRBD1 matching over 10 bases. The ends lost 5 bases at V and 1 base at J; junction bases unmatched: 15. The germline gives CDR1 SGHTA, CDR2 FQGNSA. The CDR3 sequence is 19 residues long. CDR3 amino acids: CASSRPVGTGEHGTDTQYF. The CDR3 coding sequence is TGTGCCAGCAGCCGTCCTGTCGGGACAGGGGAGCATGGCACAGATACGCAGTATTTT.

The chain combines TRBV6-1 with TRBJ1-5; no definite D call. Between the trimmed V and J ends, which lost 3 bases and 5 bases, there was a span of 5 bases. The CDR3 sequence is 12 residues long. Germline CDR1 reads MNHNS; CDR2 reads SASEGT. Here the CDR3 reads CASSDTYQPQHF. The CDR3 DNA is TGTGCCAGCAGTGACACCTATCAGCCCCAGCATTTT.

This clonotype was detected ten times or more. This chain joins TRBV10-3 and TRBJ2-5; no definite D call. The germline gives CDR1 ENHRY, CDR2 SYGVKD. The CDR3 totals 12 residues. The V gene lost 5 bases and the J gene lost 3 bases, with 7 bases spanning the gap. CDR3 amino acids: CAISSVEETQYF. The DNA for the CDR3 is TGTGCCATCAGTTCGGTCGAAGAGACCCAGTACTTC.

This clonotype was seen a handful of times. The chain combines TRBV12-3 or TRBV12-4 with TRBJ2-7; 7 bases align to TRBD2. Losses at the gene ends were 8 bases for V and 3 bases for J; bases not matched to a gene: 7. The length of the CDR3 is 13 residues. CDR3: CASLSGADYEQYF. The CDR3 region has the DNA TGTGCCAGCCTAAGCGGGGCTGACTACGAGCAGTACTTC.